This entry lists 18 T cell receptor beta chains sequenced from one sample in a study of cytomegalovirus exposure and HLA in healthy donors. The PCR used 60 Vbeta and 13 Jbeta primers. Sequenced by immunoSEQ multiplex PCR; TCRdb stores in-frame clones only, minus some. The data hold more than 150,000 clones, with approximately 80% observed a single time. The sample was PBMCs. The source is a girl aged 2 to 9 in good health and CMV-seropositive.

The chain has TRBV27 and TRBJ1-6; 11 bases match TRBD1. Unmatched junction bases numbered 22, after V lost 6 bases and J lost 9 bases. CDR3 length: 20 amino acids. In germline, CDR1 is MNHEY, CDR2 SMNVEV (reference sequence). The CDR3 spells CASRYKVPGQGVTMSSPLHF. The CDR3 bases are TGTGCCAGCAGATATAAAGTTCCGGGACAGGGGGTTACGATGAGTTCACCCCTCCACTTT.

The chain recombines TRBV15 with TRBJ2-1, with 9 bases identical to TRBD2. Germline V gene lookup returns CDR1 LNHNV and CDR2 YYDKDF (reference sequence). CDR3 size: 14 residues. V lost 4 bases, J lost 8 bases, and 6 bases stayed unmatched. CDR3 in DNA: TGTGCCACCAGCAAGGCTAGCGGGATATATGAGCAGTTCTTC. This translates into CATSKASGIYEQFF.

The gene calls are TRBV25-1 and TRBJ2-5; tentatively, D is TRBD2 (5 bases). Germline assignment: CDR1 MGHDK and CDR2 SYGVNS. V lost 4 bases, J lost 2 bases, and 20 bases lay in between. The CDR3 covers 17 residues. CDR3 DNA: TGTGCCAGCAGTGCGGGGATCACTACGGGTATACAAGAGACCCAGTACTTC. Amino acids: CASSAGITTGIQETQYF.

The V call is TRBV9, the J call TRBJ2-5, with 7 nucleotides matching TRBD2. Matching the DNA end better, TRBJ2-7 makes the J call doubtful. From germline, CDR1 is SGDLS and CDR2 YYNGEE. This CDR3 has 15 amino acids. The CDR3 nucleotides are TGTGCCAGCAGCGGCTCTAGCGGTAACTCCTACGAGCAGTACTTC. Translating it yields CASSGSSGNSYEQYF.

The chain links TRBV11-2 to TRBJ1-1, with a tentative D call TRBD1 (6 bases). V was trimmed by 0 bases and J by 1 base, leaving 9 bases between them. The CDR3 runs to 15 residues. Looked up from germline, CDR1 is SGHAT and CDR2 is FQNNGV. CDR3 sequence (DNA): TGTGCCAGCAGCTTAGAAGGGGGTTGGAACACTGAAGCTTTCTTT. Protein sequence: CASSLEGGWNTEAFF.

This chain uses TRBV5-5 with TRBJ2-7; maybe TRBD2 (5 bases). Trimming stripped 4 bases from V and 9 bases from J, with 23 bases between. Germline V gene sequence: CDR1 SGHKS, CDR2 YYEKEE (reference sequence). The CDR3 is 15 amino acids. CDR3 loop: CASSQLGVAPHRQYF. The CDR3 nucleotides read TGTGCCAGCAGCCAATTGGGAGTCGCCCCGCACCGGCAGTACTTC.

The chain has TRBV7-3 and TRBJ2-7; TRBD2 matches 10 bases. There are 15 residues in the CDR3. CDR1 and CDR2 from the germline V gene are SGHTA and FQGTGA. The V segment lost 3 bases and the J segment 1 base; nucleotides outside the gene matches: 3. The CDR3 loop is CASSLASGGSYEQYF. Written as DNA, the CDR3 is TGTGCCAGCAGCTTGGCTAGCGGGGGATCCTACGAGCAGTACTTC.

The chain employs TRBV29-1 and TRBJ2-3; the D gene is possibly TRBD2 (6 bases). V was shortened by 3 bases and J by 5 bases, with 15 bases between the two germline ends. The CDR3 contains 14 residues. CDR1 SQVTM and CDR2 ANQGSEA come from the germline V gene. The CDR3 reads CSVDRGISGDTQYF. The DNA of the CDR3 is TGCAGCGTTGACCGCGGGATAAGCGGAGATACGCAGTATTTT.

The V call is TRBV19, the J call TRBJ1-3; possibly TRBD1 for D (6 bases). V lost 9 bases, J lost 1 base, and 10 bases lay in between. This CDR3 has 13 residues. Germline values: CDR1 LNHDA, CDR2 SQIVND (reference sequence). In nucleotides, the CDR3 is TGTGCCAGCTGGACAGATTCTGGAAACACCATATATTTT. Amino acid sequence: CASWTDSGNTIYF.

The J gene is TRBJ2-1, the V gene TRBV5-1, with TRBD1 matching 8 bases. CDR1 and CDR2 (germline): SGHRS, YFSETQ. Losses at the gene ends were 2 bases for V and 8 bases for J; bases not matched to a gene: 12. The CDR3 is 16 residues long. This CDR3 reads CASSLPGTGKFYEQFF. The CDR3 bases are TGCGCCAGCAGCTTACCCGGGACAGGAAAATTCTATGAGCAGTTCTTC.

This clone was recorded once. This chain connects TRBV7-9 to TRBJ2-3; 12 nucleotides align to TRBD2. Germline CDR1 is SEHNR and CDR2 is FQNEAQ (reference sequence). CDR3 length: 15 residues. V shed 5 bases, J shed 8 bases, and the junction held 8 bases outside the gene matches. The CDR3 DNA is TGTGCCAGCAGCGACAGACTAGCGGGAGTAGGTACGCAGTATTTT. It is translated as CASSDRLAGVGTQYF.

V usage is TRBV2 and J usage is TRBJ2-7, with 7 bases lining up with TRBD1. Germline V gene data show CDR1 as SNHLY and CDR2 as FYNNEI. This CDR3 has 16 residues. Germline trimming cut 7 bases from V and 2 bases from J; bases unmatched to any gene: 14. The CDR3 region is CASILFPGTVTYEQYF. The DNA of the CDR3 is TGTGCCAGCATTTTGTTTCCTGGGACAGTCACCTACGAGCAGTACTTC.

The chain couples TRBV10-1 to TRBJ1-2; D possibly corresponds to TRBD1 (6 bases). In germline, CDR1 is WNHNN, CDR2 SYGVQD (reference sequence). The CDR3 covers 14 residues. The V gene lost 7 bases and the J gene lost 2 bases, with 14 bases spanning the gap. In DNA form, the CDR3 reads TGCGCCAGCACACGACGGACAGTCAACTATGGCTACACCTTC. Its translation is CASTRRTVNYGYTF.

The gene calls are TRBV29-1 and TRBJ2-6; D ambiguous. Per germline, CDR1 SQVTM and CDR2 ANQGSEA. The CDR3 spans 14 residues. Deletions cut 4 bases from V and 0 bases from J, with 7 bases between. Written as DNA, the CDR3 is TGCAGCGTTGTAAGGAGCTCTGGGGCCAACGTCCTGACTTTC. Translation: CSVVRSSGANVLTF.

The chain recombines TRBV27 with TRBJ1-2; 11 nucleotides match TRBD1. The CDR3 consists of 15 residues. Germline loops: CDR1 MNHEY, CDR2 SMNVEV (reference sequence). After removal of 3 bases from V and 5 bases from J, the junction contained 5 bases not matched to a gene. The CDR3 is CASSFGGQGVYGYTF. The CDR3 DNA sequence: TGTGCCAGCAGTTTCGGGGGACAGGGGGTATATGGCTACACCTTC.

The chain carries TRBV27 and TRBJ2-7; 7 bases are shared with TRBD1. Germline V gives CDR1 MNHEY, CDR2 SMNVEV (reference sequence). J gave up 7 bases and V 3 bases, and 15 bases lay outside the gene matches. This CDR3 spans 16 amino acids. The CDR3 loop reads CASSFQRTGSRWEQYF. The CDR3 DNA reads as TGTGCCAGCAGTTTCCAAAGGACAGGCAGCCGATGGGAGCAGTACTTC.

This chain links TRBV19 with TRBJ1-2; 12 bases are a match to TRBD1. CDR1 is LNHDA, CDR2 SQIVND, per germline (reference sequence). Trimming at V came to 4 bases and at J to 8 bases, leaving 8 bases not matched to a gene. The CDR3 is 15 residues long. The CDR3 DNA reads TGTGCCAGTAGTACGGGACAGGGGGCTTTTTACGGCTACACCTTC. Translating gives CASSTGQGAFYGYTF.

This chain joins TRBV14 and TRBJ1-3; D call uncertain. The CDR3 extends over 16 amino acids. Germline V lookup: CDR1 SGHDN, CDR2 FVKESK. Trimming removed 0 bases at V and 4 bases at J, with 13 bases between. CDR3 bases: TGTGCCAGCAGCCAAGATCTTTCGGGGTACGGAAACACCATATATTTT. It yields the protein CASSQDLSGYGNTIYF.